What follows are 21 T cell receptor beta chains derived from one specimen sequenced in a study of cytomegalovirus exposure and HLA in healthy donors (dated by TCRdb to the late 2010s). The library was obtained by the immunoSEQ multiplex PCR assay. For the multiplex PCR, a mixture combining 60 forward primers for TCR Vbeta segments and 13 reverse primers for TCR Jbeta segments was used. The table comes from immuneACCESS by way of TCRdb, which keeps in-frame sequences with V and J called. Part of the clones is missing from these tables; in studies checked, under half for an unresolved V gene and the rest for unknown reasons. This sample is represented by 110,000 or so clones; approximately 74% of them were singletons. The top ten clones comprise about 4% of the sample. Material: PBMCs. The receptor set was obtained from a middle-aged woman in good health and CMV-seropositive.

The chain joins TRBV19 to TRBJ1-5, with 10 bases fitting TRBD1. This CDR3 is built from 16 residues. CDR1 is LNHDA and CDR2 is SQIVND in the germline V gene (reference sequence). Unmatched junction bases numbered 6, after V lost 5 bases and J lost 2 bases. For the CDR3, the DNA is TGTGCCAGTAGTGCCCAGACAGGGGGCGGCAATCAGCCCCAGCATTTT. It codes for CASSAQTGGGNQPQHF.

The V and J genes are TRBV6-5 and TRBJ1-1, with 7 bases lining up with TRBD1. Trimming cost V 6 bases and J 12 bases; bases outside gene matches: 7. The CDR3 covers 11 residues. Germline CDR1 MNHEY, CDR2 SVGAGI. CDR3 nucleotide sequence: TGTGCCAGCAGCCGACAGGGACAGACTTTCTTT. Its translation: CASSRQGQTFF.

The J gene is TRBJ1-6, the V gene TRBV7-9; maybe TRBD1 (5 bases). V was shortened by 3 bases and J by 5 bases, with 17 bases between the two germline ends. Germline assignment: CDR1 SEHNR and CDR2 FQNEAQ (reference sequence). This CDR3 region has 17 residues. Here the CDR3 reads CASSFGIGTRDNSPLHF. CDR3 bases: TGTGCCAGCAGCTTCGGCATCGGGACTAGGGATAATTCACCCCTCCACTTT.

The chain links TRBV18 to TRBJ2-2; TRBD1 aligns across 12 bases. The J segment lost 1 base and the V segment lost 4 bases, leaving 1 base of the junction unmatched. CDR1 is KGHSH, CDR2 LQKENI, per germline. The CDR3 extends over 16 amino acids. The CDR3 spells CASSRDRGRNTGELFF. DNA for the CDR3: TGTGCCAGCTCACGGGACAGGGGGCGGAACACCGGGGAGCTGTTTTTT.

V gene TRBV12-5 combines with J gene TRBJ1-1; tentative D call: TRBD1 (5 bases). This CDR3 comprises 15 residues. Germline CDR1 is LGHNT and CDR2 is FRNRAP. Trimming shortened V by 5 bases and J by 3 bases, and 16 bases separated the two germline ends. CDR3 loop: CASGPPGGGYTEAFF. DNA of the CDR3: TGTGCTAGTGGTCCCCCCGGGGGAGGCTACACTGAAGCTTTCTTT.

The sample holds a few counts of this clone. This chain links TRBV2 with TRBJ1-1; TRBD1 agrees at 7 bases. Germline CDR1 and CDR2: SNHLY and FYNNEI. The CDR3 contains 15 residues. J was trimmed by 1 base and V by 6 bases; bases with no gene match: 8. In nucleotides, the CDR3 is TGTGCCAGCAGACCCTATCAGGGGGAGAACACTGAAGCTTTCTTT. Translation gives CASRPYQGENTEAFF.

The rearrangement joins TRBV6-5 to TRBJ1-5; D perhaps matches TRBD1 (5 bases). The CDR3 consists of 13 residues. Trimming stripped 5 bases from V and 3 bases from J, with 8 bases between. The germline gives CDR1 MNHEY, CDR2 SVGAGI. The CDR3 DNA follows: TGTGCCAGCAGTGACAGTAACAATCAGCCCCAGCATTTT. This gives the protein CASSDSNNQPQHF.

CDR3 nucleotide sequence: TGTGCCAGCAGCTTAGCGGGCCACGCTTCAGACAGGGGGCAGACGGGTGAGCAGTTCTTC. Its protein is CASSLAGHASDRGQTGEQFF. The rearrangement uses TRBV7-2 and TRBJ2-1, with TRBD1 matching over 10 bases. The CDR3 has 20 residues. Looked up from germline, CDR1 is SGHTA and CDR2 is FQGNSA. J was trimmed by 9 bases and V by 0 bases; bases with no gene match: 20.

The chain is built from TRBV19 and TRBJ1-1; no reliable D call. The CDR3 runs 15 residues. V dropped 3 bases and J dropped 0 bases, with 11 bases sitting between them. CDR1 is LNHDA and CDR2 is SQIVND in the germline V gene (reference sequence). The CDR3 region is CASSIGRSMNTEAFF. CDR3 DNA sequence: TGTGCCAGTAGTATCGGTAGAAGCATGAACACTGAAGCTTTCTTT.

The chain couples TRBV11-2 to TRBJ1-1; D is possibly TRBD1 (5 bases). The CDR3 consists of 13 residues. Trimming cost V 0 bases and J 10 bases, with 12 bases left between them. From germline, CDR1 is SGHAT and CDR2 FQNNGV. CDR3 in DNA: TGTGCCAGCAGCTTAGATATGCAGGGTGTAGCTTTCTTT. It codes for CASSLDMQGVAFF.

This clone has more than one count but fewer than ten. The V gene is TRBV5-6, the J gene TRBJ2-5, with D possibly being TRBD2 (5 bases). CDR1 and CDR2 (germline): SGHDT, YYEEEE. The V end lost 4 bases, the J end lost 7 bases, and 14 bases lay between the germline ends. The CDR3 has 13 amino acids. The CDR3 sequence is CASSGGRWGTQYF. The CDR3 DNA reads TGTGCCAGCAGCGGAGGCCGGTGGGGGACCCAGTACTTC.

This sequence joins TRBV19 and TRBJ1-4; 9 bases match TRBD1. CDR1 and CDR2 (germline): LNHDA, SQIVND (reference sequence). The CDR3 totals 13 residues. With 8 bases clipped from V and 8 bases from J, the junction kept 6 bases outside the gene matches. The CDR3 region is CASRGQGQEKLFF. CDR3 DNA sequence: TGTGCCAGTCGGGGACAGGGACAAGAAAAACTGTTTTTT.

DNA for the CDR3: TGTGCCAGTAGTATTGGCAGAAGCTCTGGAAACACCATATATTTT. This codes for CASSIGRSSGNTIYF. The chain uses TRBV19 and TRBJ1-3; D remains ambiguous. V gave up 3 bases and J gave up 0 bases, with 9 bases separating them. The CDR3 is made up of 15 amino acids. Per germline, CDR1 LNHDA and CDR2 SQIVND (reference sequence).

The rearrangement joins TRBV10-3 to TRBJ2-5, with D hard to call. V was pared by 5 bases and J by 3 bases, with 7 bases between. Germline lookup yields CDR1 ENHRY and CDR2 SYGVKD. CDR3 length: 12 residues. The CDR3 DNA reads TGTGCCATCAGTCAGGCTGAAGAGACCCAGTACTTC. It yields the protein CAISQAEETQYF.

The V call is TRBV19, the J call TRBJ1-1; maybe TRBD1 (6 bases). Germline-derived CDR1 and CDR2 are LNHDA and SQIVND (reference sequence). V lost 0 bases to trimming and J lost 0 bases, with 14 bases between them. The CDR3 extends over 17 amino acids. This chain's CDR3 is CASSIDPPGALNTEAFF. Here the CDR3 DNA reads TGTGCCAGTAGTATAGATCCCCCAGGGGCGTTGAACACTGAAGCTTTCTTT. Together with reference TRBV19 and TRBJ1-1, the CDR3 gives the full variable domain: DGGITQSPKYLFRKEGQNVTLSCEQNLNHDAMYWYRQDPGQGLRLIYYSQIVNDFQKGDIAEGYSVSREKKESFPLTVTSAQKNPTAFYLCASSIDPPGALNTEAFFGQGTRLTVV.

This clone was seen only a few times. The CDR3 spells CASIGTGGAYTEAFF. The CDR3 nucleotides read TGTGCCAGCATAGGGACAGGGGGCGCATACACTGAAGCTTTCTTT. The rearrangement joins TRBV6-1 to TRBJ1-1, with 12 nucleotides matching TRBD1. V lost 7 bases and J lost 3; bases outside the gene matches: 6. Germline V CDR1 and CDR2: MNHNS, SASEGT. The CDR3 loop spans 15 amino acids.

The chain has TRBV19 and TRBJ2-1; the match to TRBD2 covers 13 bases. V trimming: 3 bases; J trimming: 11 bases; junction bases outside the gene matches: 7. CDR1 and CDR2 from the germline V gene are LNHDA and SQIVND (reference sequence). This CDR3 has 15 amino acids. This CDR3 is CASSIYGLAGVKQFF. The DNA of the CDR3 is TGTGCCAGTAGTATTTACGGACTAGCGGGAGTTAAGCAGTTCTTC. The full variable domain, rest sourced from reference TRBV19 and TRBJ2-1, is DGGITQSPKYLFRKEGQNVTLSCEQNLNHDAMYWYRQDPGQGLRLIYYSQIVNDFQKGDIAEGYSVSREKKESFPLTVTSAQKNPTAFYLCASSIYGLAGVKQFFGPGTRLTVL.

The V gene is TRBV5-1, the J gene TRBJ2-7; D is unclear. The CDR3 has 12 amino acids. With 0 bases removed from V and 6 bases from J, the gap between germline ends came to 7 bases. Germline CDR1 and CDR2: SGHRS and YFSETQ. Here the CDR3 DNA reads TGCGCCAGCAGCTTGGACAGTTTCGAGCAGTACTTC. Amino acids: CASSLDSFEQYF.

This clone was seen only once. The chain is built from TRBV6-6 and TRBJ1-1, with a weak D call TRBD1 (6 bases). The CDR3 contains 13 residues. CDR1 is MNHNY, CDR2 SVGAGI, per germline (reference sequence). V lost 5 bases, J lost 1 base, and 8 bases lay in between. CDR3 coding DNA: TGTGCCAGCAGTGGACAGCGGAACACTGAAGCTTTCTTT. It yields the protein CASSGQRNTEAFF.

The rearrangement uses TRBV4-1 and TRBJ2-2, with D perhaps TRBD1 (5 bases). The CDR3 totals 15 residues. Looked up from germline, CDR1 is MGHRA and CDR2 is YSYEKL. Trimming shortened V by 3 bases and J by 2 bases, and 10 bases separated the two germline ends. The CDR3 nucleotides are TGCGCCAGCAGCCAGAGCAGGGCTAACACCGGGGAGCTGTTTTTT. Its translation is CASSQSRANTGELFF.

This clone has a handful of counts. The chain is built from TRBV11-2 and TRBJ1-2; 8 nucleotides line up with TRBD1. The CDR3 spans 15 residues. In germline, CDR1 is SGHAT, CDR2 FQNNGV. The V gene end was trimmed by 4 bases and the J gene end by 5 bases; junction bases not matched to a gene: 9. CDR3 amino acids: CASSYSPTGGYGYTF. CDR3 DNA: TGTGCCAGCAGCTACTCTCCCACAGGGGGTTATGGCTACACCTTC.